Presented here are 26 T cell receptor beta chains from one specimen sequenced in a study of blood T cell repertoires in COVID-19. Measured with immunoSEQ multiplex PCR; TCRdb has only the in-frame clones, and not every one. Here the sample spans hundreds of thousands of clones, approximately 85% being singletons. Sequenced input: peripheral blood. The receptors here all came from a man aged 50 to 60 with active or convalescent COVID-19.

This CDR3 reads CASSRDNAYTF. The CDR3 nucleotides read TGTGCCAGCAGTCGGGACAACGCCTACACCTTC. The V call is TRBV12-3 or TRBV12-4, the J call TRBJ1-2; tentatively, D is TRBD1 (6 bases). V was shortened by 5 bases and J by 10 bases, with 11 bases between the two germline ends. CDR3 length: 11 residues.

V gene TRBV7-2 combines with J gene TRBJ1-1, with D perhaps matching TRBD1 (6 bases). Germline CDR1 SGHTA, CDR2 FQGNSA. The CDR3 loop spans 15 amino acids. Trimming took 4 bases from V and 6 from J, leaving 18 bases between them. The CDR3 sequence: CASSSFQGKDPEAFF. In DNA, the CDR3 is TGTGCCAGCAGCTCATTTCAGGGGAAGGACCCTGAAGCTTTCTTT.

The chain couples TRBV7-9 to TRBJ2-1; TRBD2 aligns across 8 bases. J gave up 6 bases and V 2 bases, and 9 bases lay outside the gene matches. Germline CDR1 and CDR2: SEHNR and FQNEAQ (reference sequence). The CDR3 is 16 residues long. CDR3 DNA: TGTGCCAGCAGCTTATCCCTTGGTAGCGGGGCCAATGAGCAGTTCTTC. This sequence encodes CASSLSLGSGANEQFF. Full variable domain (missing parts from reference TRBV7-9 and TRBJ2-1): DTGVSQNPRHKITKRGQNVTFRCDPISEHNRLYWYRQTLGQGPEFLTYFQNEAQLEKSRLLSDRFSAERPKGSFSTLEIQRTEQGDSAMYLCASSLSLGSGANEQFFGPGTRLTVL.

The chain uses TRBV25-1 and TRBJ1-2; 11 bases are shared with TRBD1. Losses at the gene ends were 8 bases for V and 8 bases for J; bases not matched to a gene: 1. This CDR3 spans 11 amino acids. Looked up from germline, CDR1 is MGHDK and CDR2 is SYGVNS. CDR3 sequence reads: CASWTGGGYTF. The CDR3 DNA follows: TGTGCCAGCTGGACAGGGGGCGGCTACACCTTC.

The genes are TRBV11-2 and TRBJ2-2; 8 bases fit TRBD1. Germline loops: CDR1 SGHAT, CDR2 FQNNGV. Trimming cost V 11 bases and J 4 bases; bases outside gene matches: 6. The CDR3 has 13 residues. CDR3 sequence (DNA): TGTGCCGAAGGAACAGGGGGCACCGGGGAGCTGTTTTTT. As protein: CAEGTGGTGELFF.

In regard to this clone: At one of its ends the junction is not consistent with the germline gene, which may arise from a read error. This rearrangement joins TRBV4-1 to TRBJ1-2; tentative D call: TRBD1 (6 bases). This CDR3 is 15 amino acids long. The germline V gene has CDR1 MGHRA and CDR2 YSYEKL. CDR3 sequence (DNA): TGCGCCCGCAGCCAAGGGGGGGGGCGAACGGATGGCTACACCTTC. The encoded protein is CARSQGGGRTDGYTF.

The CDR3 region is CASSLSVQESYEQYF. DNA for the CDR3: TGTGCCAGCAGTTTATCGGTCCAGGAATCCTACGAGCAGTACTTC. J is TRBJ2-7 and V is TRBV27, with D unclear. CDR1 and CDR2 (germline): MNHEY, SMNVEV (reference sequence). Trimming removed 0 bases from V and 1 base from J, with 10 bases in between. The CDR3 length is 15 residues.

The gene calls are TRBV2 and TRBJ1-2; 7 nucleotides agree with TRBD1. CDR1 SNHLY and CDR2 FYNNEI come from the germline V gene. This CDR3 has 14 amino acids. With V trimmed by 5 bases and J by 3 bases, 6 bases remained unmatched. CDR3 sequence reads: CASSREGGDYGYTF. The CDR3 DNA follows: TGTGCCAGCAGTAGAGAAGGGGGCGACTATGGCTACACCTTC. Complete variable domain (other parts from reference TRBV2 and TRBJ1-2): EPEVTQTPSHQVTQMGQEVILRCVPISNHLYFYWYRQILGQKVEFLVSFYNNEISEKSEIFDDQFSVERPDGSNFTLKIRSTKLEDSAMYFCASSREGGDYGYTFGSGTRLTVV.

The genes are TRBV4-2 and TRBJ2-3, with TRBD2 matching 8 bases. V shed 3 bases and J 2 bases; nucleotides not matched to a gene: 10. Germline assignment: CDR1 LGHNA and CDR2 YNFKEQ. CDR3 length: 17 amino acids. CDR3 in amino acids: CASSQGLTGGLTDTQYF. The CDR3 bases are TGTGCCAGCAGCCAGGGATTAACGGGAGGGCTCACAGATACGCAGTATTTT.

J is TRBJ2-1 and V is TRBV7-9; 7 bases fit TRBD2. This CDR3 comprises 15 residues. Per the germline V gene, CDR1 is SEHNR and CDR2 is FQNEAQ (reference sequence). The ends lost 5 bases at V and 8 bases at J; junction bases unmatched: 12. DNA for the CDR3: TGTGCCAGCAGCCCCGGTACTAGCGCCCGTGATGAGCAGTTCTTC. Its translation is CASSPGTSARDEQFF. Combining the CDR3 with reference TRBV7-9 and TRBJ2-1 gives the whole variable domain DTGVSQNPRHKITKRGQNVTFRCDPISEHNRLYWYRQTLGQGPEFLTYFQNEAQLEKSRLLSDRFSAERPKGSFSTLEIQRTEQGDSAMYLCASSPGTSARDEQFFGPGTRLTVL.

The CDR3 DNA sequence: TGCAGCGTGGAGACAGGGCCCAGTGAAAAACTGTTTTTT. Residues: CSVETGPSEKLFF. The rearrangement uses TRBV29-1 and TRBJ1-4, with 7 bases lining up with TRBD1. The V gene's germline CDR1 is SQVTM and CDR2 ANQGSEA. V was pared by 6 bases and J by 7 bases, with 8 bases of the junction left unmatched. The CDR3 runs 13 residues.

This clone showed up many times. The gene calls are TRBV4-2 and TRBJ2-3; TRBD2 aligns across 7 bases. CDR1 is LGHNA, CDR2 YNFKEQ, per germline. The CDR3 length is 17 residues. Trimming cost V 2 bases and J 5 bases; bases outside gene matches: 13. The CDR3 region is CASSQREGWETGDTQYF. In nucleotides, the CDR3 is TGTGCCAGCAGCCAAAGGGAGGGGTGGGAGACGGGAGATACGCAGTATTTT.

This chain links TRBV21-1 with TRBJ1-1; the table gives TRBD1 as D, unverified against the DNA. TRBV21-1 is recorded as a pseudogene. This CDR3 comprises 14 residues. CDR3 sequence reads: CASSPTGGFTEAFF. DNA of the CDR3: TGTGCCAGCAGTCCGACAGGGGGGTTCACTGAAGCTTTCTTT.

CDR3 protein: CATSDFSEQFF. CDR3 bases: TGTGCCACCAGTGATTTTAGTGAGCAGTTCTTC. V and J are TRBV24-1 and TRBJ2-1, with D unresolved. The V and J ends lost 1 base and 9 bases respectively, with 3 bases between them. Per the germline V gene, CDR1 is KGHDR and CDR2 is SFDVKD. This CDR3 region has 11 residues.

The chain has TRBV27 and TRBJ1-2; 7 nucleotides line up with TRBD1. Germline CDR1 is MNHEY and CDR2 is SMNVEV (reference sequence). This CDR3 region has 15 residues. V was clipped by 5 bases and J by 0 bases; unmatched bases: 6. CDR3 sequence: CASSLTGTANYGYTF. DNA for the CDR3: TGTGCCAGCAGTCTAACCGGGACAGCTAACTATGGCTACACCTTC.

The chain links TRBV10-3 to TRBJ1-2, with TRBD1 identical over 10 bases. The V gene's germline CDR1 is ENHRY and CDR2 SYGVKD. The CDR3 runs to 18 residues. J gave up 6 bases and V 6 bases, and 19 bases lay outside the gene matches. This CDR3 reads CAIRPTIILTGGEDGYTF. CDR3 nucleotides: TGTGCCATCAGGCCTACCATTATCCTGACAGGGGGCGAGGATGGCTACACCTTC.

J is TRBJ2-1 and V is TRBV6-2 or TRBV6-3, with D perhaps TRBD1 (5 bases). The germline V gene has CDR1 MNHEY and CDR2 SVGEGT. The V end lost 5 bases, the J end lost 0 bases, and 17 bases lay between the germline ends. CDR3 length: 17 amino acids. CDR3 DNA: TGTGCCAGCAGTCGGACACTTCAGGGTAGCTCCTACAATGAGCAGTTCTTC. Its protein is CASSRTLQGSSYNEQFF.

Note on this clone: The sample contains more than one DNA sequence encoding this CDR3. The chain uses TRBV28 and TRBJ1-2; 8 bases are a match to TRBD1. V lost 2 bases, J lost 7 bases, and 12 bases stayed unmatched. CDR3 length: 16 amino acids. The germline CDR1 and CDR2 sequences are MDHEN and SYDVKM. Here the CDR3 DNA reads TGTGCCAGCAGTTTAGGGTCCGGACAGGGAGCCGGTGGCTACACCTTC. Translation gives CASSLGSGQGAGGYTF.

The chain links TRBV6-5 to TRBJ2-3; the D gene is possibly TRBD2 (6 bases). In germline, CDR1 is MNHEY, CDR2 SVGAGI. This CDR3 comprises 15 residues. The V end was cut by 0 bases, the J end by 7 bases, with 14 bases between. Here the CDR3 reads CASSYSPEGGNTQYF. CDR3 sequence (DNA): TGTGCCAGCAGTTACTCCCCGGAGGGTGGGAATACGCAGTATTTT.

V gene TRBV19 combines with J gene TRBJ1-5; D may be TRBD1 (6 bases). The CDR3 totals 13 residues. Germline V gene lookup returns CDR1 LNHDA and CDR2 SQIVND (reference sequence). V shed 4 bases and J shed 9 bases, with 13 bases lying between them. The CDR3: CASSTSGARPQHF. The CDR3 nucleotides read TGTGCCAGTAGTACCTCAGGGGCGCGGCCCCAGCATTTT.

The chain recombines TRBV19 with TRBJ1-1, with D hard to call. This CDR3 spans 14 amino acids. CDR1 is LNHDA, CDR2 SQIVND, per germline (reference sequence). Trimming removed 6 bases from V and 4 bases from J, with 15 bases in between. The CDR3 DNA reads TGTGCCAGTAGCCACCCACCCCGGAGCACTGAAGCTTTCTTT. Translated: CASSHPPRSTEAFF.

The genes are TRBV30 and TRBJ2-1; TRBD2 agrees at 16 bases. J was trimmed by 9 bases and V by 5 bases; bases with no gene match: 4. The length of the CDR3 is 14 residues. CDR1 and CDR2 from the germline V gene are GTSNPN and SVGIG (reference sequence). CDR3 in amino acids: CAWGTSGRAVEQFF. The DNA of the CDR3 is TGTGCCTGGGGGACTAGCGGGAGGGCGGTTGAGCAGTTCTTC.

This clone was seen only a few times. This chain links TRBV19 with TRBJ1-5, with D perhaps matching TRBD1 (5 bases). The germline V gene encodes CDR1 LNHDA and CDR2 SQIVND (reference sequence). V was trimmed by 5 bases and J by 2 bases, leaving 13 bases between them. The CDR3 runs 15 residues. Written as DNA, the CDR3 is TGTGCCAGTAGTTCGCCAGGGAACGGCAATCAGCCCCAGCATTTT. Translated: CASSSPGNGNQPQHF.

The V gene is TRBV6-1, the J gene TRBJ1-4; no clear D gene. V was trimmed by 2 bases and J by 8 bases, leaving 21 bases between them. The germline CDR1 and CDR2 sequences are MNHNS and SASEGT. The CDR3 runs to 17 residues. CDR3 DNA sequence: TGTGCCAGCAGTGAAATTACTCCGGTCCGGCCGGGGGAAAAACTGTTTTTT. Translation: CASSEITPVRPGEKLFF.

Here the CDR3 reads CASSPREETQYF. CDR3 nucleotides: TGTGCCAGCTCACCACGCGAGGAGACCCAGTACTTC. The chain has TRBV18 and TRBJ2-5; D gene unclear. The ends were cut back, 1 base at V and 5 bases at J, with 5 bases in the middle. The CDR3 has 12 amino acids. The germline CDR1 and CDR2 sequences are KGHSH and LQKENI.

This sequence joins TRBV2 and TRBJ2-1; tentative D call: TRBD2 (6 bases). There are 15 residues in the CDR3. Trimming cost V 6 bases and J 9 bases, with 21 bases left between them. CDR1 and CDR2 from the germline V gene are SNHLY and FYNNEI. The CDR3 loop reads CASSGQRLVGGEQFF. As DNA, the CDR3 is TGTGCCAGCAGCGGTCAGCGGCTAGTCGGGGGTGAGCAGTTCTTC.